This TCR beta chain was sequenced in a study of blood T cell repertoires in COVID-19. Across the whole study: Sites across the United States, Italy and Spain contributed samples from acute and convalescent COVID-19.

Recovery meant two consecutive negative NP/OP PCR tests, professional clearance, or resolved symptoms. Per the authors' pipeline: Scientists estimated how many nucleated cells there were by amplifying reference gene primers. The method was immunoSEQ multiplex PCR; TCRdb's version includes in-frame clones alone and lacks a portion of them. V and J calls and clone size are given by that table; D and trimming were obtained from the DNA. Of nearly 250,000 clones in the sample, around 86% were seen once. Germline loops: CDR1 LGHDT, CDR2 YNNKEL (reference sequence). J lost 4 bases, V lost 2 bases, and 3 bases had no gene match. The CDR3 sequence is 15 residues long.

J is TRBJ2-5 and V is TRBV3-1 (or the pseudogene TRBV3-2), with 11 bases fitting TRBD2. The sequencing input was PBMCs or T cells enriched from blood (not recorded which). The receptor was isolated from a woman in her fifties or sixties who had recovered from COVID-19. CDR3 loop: CASSQRLAGRETQYF. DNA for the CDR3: TGTGCCAGCAGCCAAAGACTAGCGGGGAGAGAGACCCAGTACTTC.